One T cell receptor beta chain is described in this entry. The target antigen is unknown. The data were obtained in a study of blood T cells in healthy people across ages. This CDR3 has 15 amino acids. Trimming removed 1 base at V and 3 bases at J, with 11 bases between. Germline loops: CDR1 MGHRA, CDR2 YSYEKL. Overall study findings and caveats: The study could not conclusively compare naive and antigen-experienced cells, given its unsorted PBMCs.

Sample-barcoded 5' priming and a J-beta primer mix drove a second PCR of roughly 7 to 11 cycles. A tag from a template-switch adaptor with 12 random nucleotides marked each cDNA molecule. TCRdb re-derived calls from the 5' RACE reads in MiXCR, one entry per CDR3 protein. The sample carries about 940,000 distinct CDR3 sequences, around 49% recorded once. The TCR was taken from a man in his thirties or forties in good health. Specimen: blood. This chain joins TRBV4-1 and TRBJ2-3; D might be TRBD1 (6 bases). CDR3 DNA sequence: TGCGCCAGCAGCCAAGCCGGGACAAGGACAGATACGCAGTATTTT. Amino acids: CASSQAGTRTDTQYF.